The present T cell receptor (beta chain) was sequenced within a study of neoadjuvant anti-PD-1 for oral cavity cancer. Comments on this clone: Its antigen is as yet unknown.

Unmatched junction bases numbered 9, after V lost 4 bases and J lost 6 bases. CDR1 and CDR2 from the germline V gene are SGHRS and YFSETQ. The CDR3 is made up of 15 amino acids. General study findings and limits: Higher pretreatment blood Treg/Th17 ratios correlated with higher pretreatment blood and lower post-treatment tumor TCRbeta clonality.

Patients were newly diagnosed with stage II-IVA oral cavity squamous cell carcinoma without prior systemic or radiation treatment. Clones were sequenced by immunoSEQ multiplex PCR, and TCRdb holds only the in-frame ones, with some missing. The table lists under 85,000 clones, 84% of them singletons. The chain has TRBV5-1 and TRBJ2-2; 7 nucleotides match TRBD1. Material: PBMCs, obtained before nivolumab (anti-PD-1) treatment. The TCR originated in a person aged 40 to 85 with oral cavity squamous cell carcinoma. CDR3 sequence: CASSPTGLSAGELFF. The CDR3 DNA reads as TGCGCCAGCAGCCCGACAGGGTTGAGCGCCGGGGAGCTGTTTTTT.